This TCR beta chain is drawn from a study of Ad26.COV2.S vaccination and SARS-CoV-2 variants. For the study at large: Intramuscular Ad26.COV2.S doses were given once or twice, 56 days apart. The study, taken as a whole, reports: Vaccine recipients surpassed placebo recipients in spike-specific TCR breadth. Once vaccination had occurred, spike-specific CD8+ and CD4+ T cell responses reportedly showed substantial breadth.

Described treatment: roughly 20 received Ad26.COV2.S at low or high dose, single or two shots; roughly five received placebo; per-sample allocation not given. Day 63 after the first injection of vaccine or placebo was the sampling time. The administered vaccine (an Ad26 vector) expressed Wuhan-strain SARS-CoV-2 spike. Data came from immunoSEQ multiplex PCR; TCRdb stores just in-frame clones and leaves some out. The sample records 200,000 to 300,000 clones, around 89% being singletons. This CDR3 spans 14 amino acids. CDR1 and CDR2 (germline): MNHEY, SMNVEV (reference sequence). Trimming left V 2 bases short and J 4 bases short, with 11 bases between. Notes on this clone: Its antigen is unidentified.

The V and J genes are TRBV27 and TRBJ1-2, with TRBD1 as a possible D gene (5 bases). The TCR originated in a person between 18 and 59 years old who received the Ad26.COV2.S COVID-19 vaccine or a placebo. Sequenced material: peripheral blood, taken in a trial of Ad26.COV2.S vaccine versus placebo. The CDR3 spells CASSLGGPGYGYTF. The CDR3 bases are TGTGCCAGCAGTTTAGGGGGTCCGGGCTATGGCTACACCTTC.